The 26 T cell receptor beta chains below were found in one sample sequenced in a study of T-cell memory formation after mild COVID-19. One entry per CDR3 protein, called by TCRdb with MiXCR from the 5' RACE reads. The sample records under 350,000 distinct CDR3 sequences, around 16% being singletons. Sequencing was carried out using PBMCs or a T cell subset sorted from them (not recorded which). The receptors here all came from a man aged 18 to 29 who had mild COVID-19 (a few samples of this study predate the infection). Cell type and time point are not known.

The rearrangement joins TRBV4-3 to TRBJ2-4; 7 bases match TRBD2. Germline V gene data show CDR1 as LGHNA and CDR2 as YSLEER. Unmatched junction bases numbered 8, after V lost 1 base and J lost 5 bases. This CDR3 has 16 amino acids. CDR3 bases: TGCGCCAGCAGCCAAGGAACGGGTCGGGGGGAAAACATTCAGTACTTC. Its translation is CASSQGTGRGENIQYF.

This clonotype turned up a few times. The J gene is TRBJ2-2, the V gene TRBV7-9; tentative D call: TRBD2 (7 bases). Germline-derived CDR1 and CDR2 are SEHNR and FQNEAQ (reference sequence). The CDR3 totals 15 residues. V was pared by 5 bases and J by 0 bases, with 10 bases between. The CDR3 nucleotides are TGTGCCAGCAGCGCGGGGGCCGCGAACACCGGGGAGCTGTTTTTT. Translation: CASSAGAANTGELFF.

The CDR3 is CASSVAGHDYGYTF. The CDR3 coding sequence is TGTGCCAGCAGCGTAGCGGGACATGACTATGGCTACACCTTC. The chain carries TRBV9 and TRBJ1-2; possible D gene TRBD1, 6 bases. CDR1 SGDLS and CDR2 YYNGEE come from the germline V gene. This CDR3 spans 14 amino acids. The V gene lost 0 bases and the J gene lost 3 bases, with 9 bases spanning the gap.

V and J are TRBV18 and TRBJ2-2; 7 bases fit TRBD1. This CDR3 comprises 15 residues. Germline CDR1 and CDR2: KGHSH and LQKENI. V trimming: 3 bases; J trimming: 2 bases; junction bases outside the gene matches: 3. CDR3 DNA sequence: TGTGCCAGCTCACCGGGACAGAGAAACACCGGGGAGCTGTTTTTT. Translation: CASSPGQRNTGELFF.

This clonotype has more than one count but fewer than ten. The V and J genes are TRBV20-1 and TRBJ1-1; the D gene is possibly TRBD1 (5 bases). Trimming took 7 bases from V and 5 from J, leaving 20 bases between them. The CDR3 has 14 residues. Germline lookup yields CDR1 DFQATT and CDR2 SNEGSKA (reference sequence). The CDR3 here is CSGRDGGQWTEAFF. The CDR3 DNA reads TGCAGTGGCAGGGACGGCGGCCAATGGACTGAAGCTTTCTTT.

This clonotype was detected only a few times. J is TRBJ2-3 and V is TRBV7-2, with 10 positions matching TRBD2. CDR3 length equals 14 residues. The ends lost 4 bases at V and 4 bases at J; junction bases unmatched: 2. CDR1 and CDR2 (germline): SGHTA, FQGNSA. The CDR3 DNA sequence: TGTGCCAGCAGCTCCGGACTAGCGGCAGATACGCAGTATTTT. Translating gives CASSSGLAADTQYF.

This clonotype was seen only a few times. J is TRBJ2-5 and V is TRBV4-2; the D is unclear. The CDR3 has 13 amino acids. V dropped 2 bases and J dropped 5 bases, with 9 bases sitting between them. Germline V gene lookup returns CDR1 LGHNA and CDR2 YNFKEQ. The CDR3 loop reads CASSQPVGETQYF. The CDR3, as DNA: TGTGCCAGCAGCCAACCGGTTGGGGAGACCCAGTACTTC.

The CDR3 DNA sequence: TGTGCCAGCAGTAGTCACGCCGGACTTACCTCTTCCTACGAGCAGTACTTC. Translated, it gives CASSSHAGLTSSYEQYF. The genes are TRBV6-6 and TRBJ2-7; possibly TRBD2 for D (5 bases). Deletions cut 5 bases from V and 1 base from J, with 21 bases between. The germline V gene has CDR1 MNHNY and CDR2 SVGAGI (reference sequence). The CDR3 contains 17 residues.

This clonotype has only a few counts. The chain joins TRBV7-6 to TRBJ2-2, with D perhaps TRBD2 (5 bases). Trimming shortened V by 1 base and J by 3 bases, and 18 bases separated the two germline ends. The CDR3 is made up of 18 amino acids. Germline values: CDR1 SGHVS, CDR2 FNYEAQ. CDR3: CASSLERSLPGDTGELFF. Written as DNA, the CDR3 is TGTGCCAGCAGCTTAGAGCGCTCCCTACCCGGGGACACCGGGGAGCTGTTTTTT. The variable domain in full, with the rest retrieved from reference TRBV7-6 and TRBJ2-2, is GAGVSQSPRYKVTKRGQDVALRCDPISGHVSLYWYRQALGQGPEFLTYFNYEAQQDKSGLPNDRFSAERPEGSISTLTIQRTEQRDSAMYRCASSLERSLPGDTGELFFGEGSRLTVL.

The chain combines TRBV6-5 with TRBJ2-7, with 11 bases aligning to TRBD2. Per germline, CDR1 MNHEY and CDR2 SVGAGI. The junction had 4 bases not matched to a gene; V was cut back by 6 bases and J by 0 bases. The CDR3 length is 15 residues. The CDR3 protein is CASSPSGGSSYEQYV. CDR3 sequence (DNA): TGTGCCAGCAGCCCTAGCGGGGGGTCCTCCTACGAGCAGTACGTC.

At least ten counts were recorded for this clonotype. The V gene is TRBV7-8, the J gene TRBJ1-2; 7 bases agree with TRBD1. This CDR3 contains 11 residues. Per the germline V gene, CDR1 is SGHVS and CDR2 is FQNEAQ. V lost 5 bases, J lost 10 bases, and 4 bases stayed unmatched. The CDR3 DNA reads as TGTGCCAGCAGCGGGACAGCGGCCTACACCTTC. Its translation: CASSGTAAYTF.

The CDR3 region is CASTWGMRETQYF. The DNA of the CDR3 is TGTGCCAGCACTTGGGGTATGAGGGAGACCCAGTACTTC. This sequence joins TRBV2 and TRBJ2-5; D not resolved. The CDR3 is 13 amino acids. The germline V gene has CDR1 SNHLY and CDR2 FYNNEI. V lost 7 bases, J lost 5 bases, and 14 bases lay in between.

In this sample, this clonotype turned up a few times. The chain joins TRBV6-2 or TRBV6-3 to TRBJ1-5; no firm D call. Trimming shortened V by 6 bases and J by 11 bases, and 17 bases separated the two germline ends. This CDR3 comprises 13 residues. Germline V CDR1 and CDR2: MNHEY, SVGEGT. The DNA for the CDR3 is TGTGCCAGCAGCTCCGGCAGCTGGTCGGCCCAGCATTTT. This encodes CASSSGSWSAQHF.

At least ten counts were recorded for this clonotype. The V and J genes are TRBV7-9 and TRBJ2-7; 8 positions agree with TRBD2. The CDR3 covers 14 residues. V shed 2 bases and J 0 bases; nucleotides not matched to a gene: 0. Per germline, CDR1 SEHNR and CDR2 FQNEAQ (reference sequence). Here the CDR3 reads CASSLSGGSYEQYF. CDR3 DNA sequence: TGTGCCAGCAGCTTAAGCGGGGGCTCCTACGAGCAGTACTTC.

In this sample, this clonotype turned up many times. The CDR3 DNA sequence: TGTGCCAGCAGCGTATCCTGGGGGAACACAGATACGCAGTATTTT. Its protein is CASSVSWGNTDTQYF. The chain combines TRBV9 with TRBJ2-3, with D tentatively TRBD1 or TRBD2 (5 bases each). V was clipped by 1 base and J by 2 bases, with 11 bases between them. CDR3 size: 15 residues. CDR1 is SGDLS and CDR2 is YYNGEE in the germline V gene. The variable domain in full, with the rest retrieved from reference TRBV9 and TRBJ2-3, is DSGVTQTPKHLITATGQRVTLRCSPRSGDLSVYWYQQSLDQGLQFLIQYYNGEERAKGNILERFSAQQFPDLHSELNLSSLELGDSALYFCASSVSWGNTDTQYFGPGTRLTVL.

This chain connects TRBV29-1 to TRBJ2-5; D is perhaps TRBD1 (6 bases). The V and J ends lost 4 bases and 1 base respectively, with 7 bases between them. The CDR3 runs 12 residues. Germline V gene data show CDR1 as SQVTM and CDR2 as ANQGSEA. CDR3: CSVAGVQETQYF. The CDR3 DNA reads TGCAGCGTTGCAGGGGTCCAAGAGACCCAGTACTTC.

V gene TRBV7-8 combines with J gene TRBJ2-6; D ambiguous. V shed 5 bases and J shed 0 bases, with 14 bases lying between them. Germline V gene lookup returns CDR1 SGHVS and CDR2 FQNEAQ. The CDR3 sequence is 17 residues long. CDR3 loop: CASSGRTALSGANVLTF. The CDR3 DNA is TGTGCCAGCAGCGGGCGGACGGCTCTCTCTGGGGCCAACGTCCTGACTTTC.

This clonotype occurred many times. Here the CDR3 DNA reads TGTGCCAGCAGTTTAGACACGGGACAGAACTACGAGCAGTACTTC. Translated, it gives CASSLDTGQNYEQYF. The J gene is TRBJ2-7, the V gene TRBV12-3 or TRBV12-4, with TRBD1 identical over 7 bases. This CDR3 is built from 15 residues. Unmatched junction bases numbered 6, after V lost 1 base and J lost 3 bases.

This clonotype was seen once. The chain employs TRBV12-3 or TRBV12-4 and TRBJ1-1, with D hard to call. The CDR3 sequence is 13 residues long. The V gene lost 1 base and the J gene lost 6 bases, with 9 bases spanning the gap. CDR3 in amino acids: CASSLGAKAEAFF. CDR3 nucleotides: TGTGCCAGCAGTTTAGGGGCTAAGGCTGAAGCTTTCTTT.

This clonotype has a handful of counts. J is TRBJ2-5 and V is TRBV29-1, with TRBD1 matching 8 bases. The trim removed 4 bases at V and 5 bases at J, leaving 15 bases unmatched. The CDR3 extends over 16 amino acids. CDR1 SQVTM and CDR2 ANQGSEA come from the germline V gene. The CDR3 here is CSVVALRTGWTETQYF. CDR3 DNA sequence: TGCAGCGTTGTAGCCCTTAGGACAGGGTGGACGGAGACCCAGTACTTC.

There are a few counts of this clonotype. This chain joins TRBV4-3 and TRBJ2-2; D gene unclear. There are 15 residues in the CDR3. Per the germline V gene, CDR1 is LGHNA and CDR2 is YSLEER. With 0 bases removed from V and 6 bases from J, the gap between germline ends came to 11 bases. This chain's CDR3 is CASSQEPSGAGELFF. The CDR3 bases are TGCGCCAGCAGCCAAGAGCCTAGTGGAGCCGGGGAGCTGTTTTTT.

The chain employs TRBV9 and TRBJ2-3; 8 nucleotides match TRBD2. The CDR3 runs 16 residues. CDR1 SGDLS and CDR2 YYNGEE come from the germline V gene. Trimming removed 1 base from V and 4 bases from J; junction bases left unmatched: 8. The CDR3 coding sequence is TGTGCCAGCAGCGTATTGGGACTAGGTATGGCAGATACGCAGTATTTT. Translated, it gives CASSVLGLGMADTQYF.

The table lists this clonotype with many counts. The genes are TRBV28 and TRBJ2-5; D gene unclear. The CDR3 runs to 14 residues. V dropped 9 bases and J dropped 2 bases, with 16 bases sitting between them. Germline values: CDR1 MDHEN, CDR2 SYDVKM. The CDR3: CASQFDELQETQYF. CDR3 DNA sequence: TGTGCCAGTCAGTTCGACGAACTACAAGAGACCCAGTACTTC.

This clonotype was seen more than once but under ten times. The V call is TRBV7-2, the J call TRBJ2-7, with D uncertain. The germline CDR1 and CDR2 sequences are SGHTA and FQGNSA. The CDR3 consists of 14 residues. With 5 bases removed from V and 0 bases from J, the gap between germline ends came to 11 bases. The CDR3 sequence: CASSLKWDSYEQYV. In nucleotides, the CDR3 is TGTGCCAGCAGCCTTAAGTGGGACTCCTACGAGCAGTACGTC.

This CDR3 reads CASSDRLAGAYPRETQYF. The CDR3 coding sequence is TGTGCCAGCAGTGACAGACTAGCGGGGGCCTATCCCCGGGAGACCCAGTACTTC. The J gene is TRBJ2-5, the V gene TRBV25-1; 12 bases agree with TRBD2. Germline V gene sequence: CDR1 MGHDK, CDR2 SYGVNS. V shed 3 bases, J shed 5 bases, and the junction held 13 bases outside the gene matches. This CDR3 is built from 18 residues.

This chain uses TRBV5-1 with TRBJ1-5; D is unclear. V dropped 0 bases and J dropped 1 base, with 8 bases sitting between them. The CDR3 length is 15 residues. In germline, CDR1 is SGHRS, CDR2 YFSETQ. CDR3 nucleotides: TGCGCCAGCAGCTTGGAGGGAACGAGCAATCAGCCCCAGCATTTT. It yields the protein CASSLEGTSNQPQHF.